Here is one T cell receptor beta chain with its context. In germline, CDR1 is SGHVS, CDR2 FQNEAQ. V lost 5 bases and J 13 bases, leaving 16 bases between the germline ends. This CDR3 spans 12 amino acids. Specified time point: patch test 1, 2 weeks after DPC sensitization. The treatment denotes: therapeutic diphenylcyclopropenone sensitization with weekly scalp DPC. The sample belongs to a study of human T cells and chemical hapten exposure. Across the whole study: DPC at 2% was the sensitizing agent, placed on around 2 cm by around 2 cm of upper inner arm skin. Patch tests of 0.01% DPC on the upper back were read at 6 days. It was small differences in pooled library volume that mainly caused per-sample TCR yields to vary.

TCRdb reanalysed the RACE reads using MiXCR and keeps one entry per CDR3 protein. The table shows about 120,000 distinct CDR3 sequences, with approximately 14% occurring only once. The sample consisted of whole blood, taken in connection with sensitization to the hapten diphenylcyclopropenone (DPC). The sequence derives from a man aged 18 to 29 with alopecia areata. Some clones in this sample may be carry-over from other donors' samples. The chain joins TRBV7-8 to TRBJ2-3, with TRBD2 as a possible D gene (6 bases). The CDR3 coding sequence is TGTGCCAGCAGCATCTCCGGGACTGCTAAGTATTTT. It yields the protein CASSISGTAKYF.